This is a list of T cell receptor beta chains from one sample in a study of blood T cells in healthy people across ages. MiXCR, applied by TCRdb to the 5' RACE reads, yields one record per CDR3 protein. The sample records about 650,000 distinct CDR3 sequences, about 30% being singletons. The sample taken for sequencing was blood. Source of these receptors: a woman of 80 years or more in good health. Both conserved end residues are part of each CDR3. Each record gives: clone size, J gene, CDR3 length, V gene, D gene, CDR3 protein, CDR3 DNA. The D gene is left open where the match is weak. Only part of the rows carry a size: once, few, many, or a class if the clone is expanded.

>many|TRBJ1-5|18|TRBV6-1|TRBD1
CASSTPGQGAIGNQPQHF
TGTGCCAGCAGTACACCGGGACAGGGGGCAATCGGCAATCAGCCCCAGCATTTT
>many|TRBJ2-1|15|TRBV2|NA
CASSEGTLPYNEQFF
TGTGCCAGCAGTGAAGGGACCCTACCCTACAATGAGCAGTTCTTC
>many|TRBJ2-1|15|TRBV12-3/TRBV12-4|NA
CASSLSGSPYNEQFF
TGTGCCAGCAGTTTATCCGGGTCGCCCTACAATGAGCAGTTCTTC
>NA|TRBJ2-3|15|TRBV6-4|TRBD1
CASSGGTGGTDTQYF
TGTGCCAGCAGTGGTGGGACAGGCGGCACAGATACGCAGTATTTT
>once|TRBJ2-3|14|TRBV5-1|NA
CASMRASVPDTQYF
TGCGCCAGCATGCGGGCTAGCGTACCAGATACGCAGTATTTT
>NA|TRBJ2-3|17|TRBV12-3/TRBV12-4|TRBD2
CASSPSGGRVSTDTQYF
TGTGCCAGCAGTCCTAGCGGGGGGAGAGTGAGCACAGATACGCAGTATTTT
>few|TRBJ1-4|15|TRBV24-1|NA
CATSDPRGRDEKLFF
TGTGCCACCAGTGATCCCAGGGGTCGGGATGAAAAACTGTTTTTT
>NA|TRBJ2-7|14|TRBV20-1|TRBD1
CSASDQQGAHEQYF
TGCAGTGCTAGCGATCAACAGGGGGCCCACGAGCAGTACTTC
>many|TRBJ2-3|16|TRBV20-1|NA
CSASTSIGFSTDTQYF
TGCAGTGCTAGCACCTCTATCGGGTTTAGCACAGATACGCAGTATTTT
>NA|TRBJ2-7|16|TRBV11-1|NA
CASSLSDARIGNIRYF
TGTGCCAGCAGCTTATCGGACGCTAGGATCGGAAACATTCGGTACTTC
>few|TRBJ1-3|14|TRBV20-1|TRBD1
CSAEDRVNGNTIYF
TGCAGTGCTGAGGACAGGGTAAATGGAAACACCATATATTTT
>NA|TRBJ2-3|15|TRBV7-9|NA
CASSRTGQGSDTQYF
TGTGCCAGCAGTCGAACGGGGCAGGGATCAGATACGCAGTATTTT
>many|TRBJ2-1|16|TRBV15|NA
CATSSRRQDYTNEQFF
TGTGCCACCAGCAGCCGTCGACAGGATTATACGAATGAGCAGTTCTTC
>many|TRBJ2-7|13|TRBV2|TRBD1
CASSVGQGAGQYF
TGTGCCAGCAGTGTCGGACAGGGGGCCGGGCAGTACTTC
>NA|TRBJ2-4|14|TRBV4-1|NA
CASSQTQLGNIQYF
TGCGCCAGCAGCCAAACACAGCTTGGAAACATTCAGTACTTC
>NA|TRBJ2-7|14|TRBV6-2/TRBV6-3|TRBD1
CASAYRGFFYEQYF
TGTGCCAGCGCATACAGGGGATTTTTCTACGAGCAGTACTTC
>few|TRBJ1-5|9|TRBV20-1|NA
CSASRPQHF
TGCAGTGCTAGTAGGCCCCAGCATTTT
>NA|TRBJ2-4|16|TRBV7-2|NA
CASSLEVVLAKNIQYF
TGTGCCAGCAGCTTAGAAGTCGTTTTAGCCAAAAACATTCAGTACTTC
>many|TRBJ1-2|14|TRBV9|NA
CASSPSPREEGYTF
TGTGCCAGCAGCCCGAGCCCCAGGGAGGAAGGCTACACCTTC
>NA|TRBJ2-5|15|TRBV24-1|NA
CATSDLQFGQETQYF
TGTGCCACCAGTGATTTGCAGTTCGGCCAAGAGACCCAGTACTTC
>many|TRBJ2-1|17|TRBV7-2|TRBD2
CASTRTSGGPTYNEQFF
TGTGCCAGCACCCGGACTAGCGGGGGCCCCACCTACAATGAGCAGTTCTTC